This T cell receptor (beta chain) derives from a study of response to subunit inactivated influenza vaccine. Study observations and caveats: Few additional T cells are recruited per seasonal influenza vaccination, authors suggested.

Deletions cut 0 bases from V and 5 bases from J, with 10 bases between. The CDR3 totals 13 residues. Germline V gene data show CDR1 as DFQATT and CDR2 as SNEGSKA (reference sequence). TCRdb processed the RT-PCR reads anew with MiXCR; each CDR3 protein has one entry. Seen here are some 500,000 distinct CDR3 sequences, 15% to 20% observed once, and the top ten hold 3% to 3.5%. On this clonotype itself: Antigen specificity is unknown.

The sequence was collected from a man between 50 and 75 years old who received an inactivated influenza vaccine. This specimen consisted of CD4+ T cells sorted from PBMCs, obtained 23 to 25 months after vaccination. This rearrangement joins TRBV20-1 to TRBJ2-5, with D hard to call. CDR3 coding DNA: TGCAGTGCTAGAGACAGGTCCCAGGAGACCCAGTACTTC. It translates to CSARDRSQETQYF.